This TCR beta chain was sequenced in a study of shared clonotypes between healthy human individuals. General study points: Generally, naive subsets (rather than memory subsets) showed larger estimated richness.

The germline V and J ends were trimmed by 5 bases and 3 bases, with 8 bases remaining between them. The CDR3 sequence is 13 residues long. Germline-derived CDR1 and CDR2 are SGHRS and YFSETQ. Investigators spread the genomic DNA of each subset evenly over several immunoSEQ plates. The assay was immunoSEQ multiplex PCR, and TCRdb's table has in-frame clones only and misses some. The data hold a few million clones, with just over 90% observed a single time. Of note for this clone: The antigen is not known.

Every one of the donors was a Caucasian adult that lived in Nashville, Tennessee. A CD45RA+ naive subset and a CD45RA-negative memory subset were split from CD4+ cells. V is TRBV5-1 and J is TRBJ2-2, with D unclear. The receptor comes from a man between 18 and 29 years old in good health. Input material: naive CD4+ T cells sorted from blood. Stated subset: CD45RA+ positively selected. CDR3: CASRMADTGELFF. The CDR3 DNA follows: TGCGCCAGCAGGATGGCTGACACCGGGGAGCTGTTTTTT.